These T cell receptor beta chains were read from a single sample in a study of shared T cell receptors in the human thymus. Clones were read by immunoSEQ multiplex PCR, and TCRdb kept only the in-frame ones, dropping some. This table has 540,000 or so clones, approximately 80% appearing once. These data were likewise used in another study, on human thymus T cells.

Sequenced material: thymocytes. These receptors all stem from a boy under three years old with a congenital heart defect. CDR3s include the opening cysteine and the closing phenylalanine or tryptophan. Each record gives: V gene, CDR3 protein.

TRBV11-2	CASSFPSGIGEQYF
TRBV25-1	CASSEKGSARSGNTIYF
TRBV6-1	CASSEGSPGVYEQYF
TRBV7-6	CASSSLEGEQYF
TRBV29-1	CSVAIRGSYEQYF
TRBV7-7	CASSHRDRGYEQYF
TRBV11-3	CASSLKWSVADTQYF
TRBV30	CAWKAGHSGNTIYF
TRBV7-9	CASSLWVEREISYEQYF
TRBV19	CASSIVGQGKRNEQFF
TRBV1	CTSSHRGLAGVTGELFF
TRBV6-7	CASSYGDSTDTQYF
TRBV27	CASRTGLGYTF
TRBV27	CASSPGGRRGAAEAFF